Each of the 21 T cell receptor beta chains below was sequenced from the same sample in a study of T cell repertoires in cytomegalovirus infection. TCRdb independently ran MiXCR on the reads; one entry per CDR3 protein. The repertoire has approximately 1,000,000 distinct CDR3 sequences, roughly 30% of them found once; the top ten carry around 15%. Their recognized antigens are unknown. The starting material was cultured CD8+ T cells from PBMCs, obtained from culture after CMV antigen stimulation. These receptors were taken from a human donor in good health (CMV status not recorded). Some clones in this sample may be carry-over from other donors' samples.

This sequence joins TRBV29-1 and TRBJ1-1; D uncertain. The V gene lost 7 bases and the J gene lost 0 bases, with 12 bases spanning the gap. This CDR3 comprises 13 residues. CDR1 is SQVTM, CDR2 ANQGSEA, per germline. The CDR3 DNA sequence: TGCAGCGCTGAGCGAGAGGTGAACACTGAAGCTTTCTTT. Protein product: CSAEREVNTEAFF.

This clonotype has ten or more counts. The chain joins TRBV28 to TRBJ1-1, with 7 bases matching TRBD1. Germline assignment: CDR1 MDHEN and CDR2 SYDVKM. J lost 1 base, V lost 6 bases, and 17 bases had no gene match. CDR3 length: 18 residues. CDR3 DNA: TGTGCCAGCAGGGAGACGACAGGGATAGGTTCGGGGAACACTGAAGCTTTCTTT. Translating it yields CASRETTGIGSGNTEAFF.

V gene TRBV7-2 combines with J gene TRBJ1-2; D is ambiguous. This CDR3 spans 16 amino acids. Germline CDR1 reads SGHTA; CDR2 reads FQGNSA. V dropped 1 base and J dropped 4 bases, with 16 bases sitting between them. CDR3 in amino acids: CASSLVNPAVGYGYTF. The DNA for the CDR3 is TGTGCCAGCAGCTTAGTCAATCCAGCGGTAGGCTATGGCTACACCTTC.

This clonotype was counted between two and nine times. The chain has TRBV7-9 and TRBJ2-3, with 13 nucleotides matching TRBD2. The J segment lost 4 bases and the V segment lost 6 bases, leaving 4 bases of the junction unmatched. This CDR3 comprises 15 residues. Germline V lookup: CDR1 SEHNR, CDR2 FQNEAQ (reference sequence). DNA of the CDR3: TGTGCCAGCAGGATACTAGCGGGGGGGCCAGATACGCAGTATTTT. This encodes CASRILAGGPDTQYF. The full variable domain, completed using reference TRBV7-9 and TRBJ2-3, is DTGVSQNPRHKITKRGQNVTFRCDPISEHNRLYWYRQTLGQGPEFLTYFQNEAQLEKSRLLSDRFSAERPKGSFSTLEIQRTEQGDSAMYLCASRILAGGPDTQYFGPGTRLTVL.

Note on this clonotype: At one of its ends the junction is not consistent with the germline gene, which may arise from a read error. V and J are TRBV7-9 and TRBJ2-2, with D possibly called TRBD1 or TRBD2 (5 bases each). This CDR3 contains 16 residues. Germline CDR1 reads SEHNR; CDR2 reads FQNEAQ (reference sequence). The CDR3 loop is CASSLAGSVATGALFF. The CDR3 DNA sequence: TGTGCCAGCAGCTTAGCGGGTTCGGTGGCCACCGGGGCGCTGTTTTTT. Full variable domain (missing parts from reference TRBV7-9 and TRBJ2-2): DTGVSQNPRHKITKRGQNVTFRCDPISEHNRLYWYRQTLGQGPEFLTYFQNEAQLEKSRLLSDRFSAERPKGSFSTLEIQRTEQGDSAMYLCASSLAGSVATGALFFGEGSRLTVL.

Remarks on this clonotype: A much larger clone sits a single nucleotide away, making a read error possible. The V gene is TRBV7-6, the J gene TRBJ1-1, with D uncertain. Germline V CDR1 and CDR2: SGHVS, FNYEAQ. This CDR3 region has 13 residues. V lost 6 bases, J lost 5 bases, and 13 bases lay in between. CDR3 DNA: TGTGCCAGCAGACCAGAGCGGGATACTGAAGCTTTCTTT. Translating it yields CASRPERDTEAFF.

V and J are TRBV12-3 or TRBV12-4 and TRBJ2-2; TRBD1 is a possible D gene (5 bases). The CDR3 consists of 13 residues. The germline V and J ends were trimmed by 4 bases and 5 bases, with 8 bases remaining between them. DNA of the CDR3: TGTGCCAGCAGTTCTCCAGGGACCGGGGAGCTGTTTTTT. Protein: CASSSPGTGELFF.

Many counts were recorded for this clonotype. The gene calls are TRBV12-3 or TRBV12-4 and TRBJ2-5; 9 positions match TRBD1. J gave up 4 bases and V 1 base, and 1 base lay outside the gene matches. The CDR3 consists of 14 residues. The CDR3 here is CASSLGTGVETQYF. For the CDR3, the DNA is TGTGCCAGCAGTTTAGGGACAGGGGTAGAGACCCAGTACTTC.

Many counts were recorded for this clonotype. J is TRBJ1-2 and V is TRBV27; perhaps TRBD1 as D (5 bases). Trimming took 6 bases from V and 2 from J, leaving 16 bases between them. Germline loops: CDR1 MNHEY, CDR2 SMNVEV (reference sequence). The CDR3 is 15 residues long. CDR3 residues: CASSHGAGPNYGYTF. The CDR3, as DNA: TGTGCCAGCAGCCACGGGGCAGGCCCCAACTATGGCTACACCTTC.

In this sample, this clonotype turned up a few times. The J gene is TRBJ2-3, the V gene TRBV11-3; D gene uncertain. The germline CDR1 and CDR2 sequences are SGHNT and YENEEA. The V gene lost 5 bases and the J gene lost 5 bases, with 17 bases spanning the gap. This CDR3 is 15 amino acids long. Here the CDR3 reads CASSIGLTNLDTQYF. In DNA, the CDR3 is TGTGCCAGCAGCATAGGGTTAACAAATCTAGATACGCAGTATTTT.

The V and J genes are TRBV7-6 and TRBJ2-1; no definite D call. This CDR3 has 13 amino acids. From germline, CDR1 is SGHVS and CDR2 FNYEAQ. V lost 3 bases to trimming and J lost 5 bases, with 8 bases between them. The CDR3 nucleotides read TGTGCCAGCAGCTTTGGCCGTCACAATGAGCAGTTCTTC. Translating it yields CASSFGRHNEQFF.

Comments on this clonotype: A read error may explain this, as a much larger clone is one base away. The V gene is TRBV11-2, the J gene TRBJ2-1; D possibly corresponds to TRBD2 (6 bases). Germline loops: CDR1 SGHAT, CDR2 FQNNGV. This CDR3 contains 15 residues. CDR3 residues: CAGSLEGPGENEQFF. Written as DNA, the CDR3 is TGTGCCGGCAGCTTAGAAGGTCCGGGGGAGAATGAGCAGTTCTTC.

The table lists this clonotype with a few counts. The CDR3 loop reads CASSTQGPGTEAFF. The CDR3 DNA follows: TGTGCCAGTAGTACCCAGGGACCGGGGACTGAAGCTTTCTTT. V is TRBV19 and J is TRBJ1-1; tentatively, D is TRBD1 (5 bases). The germline V and J ends were trimmed by 4 bases and 5 bases, with 14 bases remaining between them. Germline CDR1 and CDR2: LNHDA and SQIVND (reference sequence). CDR3 size: 14 residues.

This clonotype was observed at least ten times. The V and J genes are TRBV7-8 and TRBJ2-1, with 9 bases aligning to TRBD2. J was trimmed by 8 bases and V by 8 bases; bases with no gene match: 10. CDR3 size: 14 residues. The germline gives CDR1 SGHVS, CDR2 FQNEAQ. In DNA form, the CDR3 reads TGTGCCAGCGCTCCACAGCGGGGGGTCGATGAGCAGTTCTTC. This sequence encodes CASAPQRGVDEQFF.

This clonotype was detected a few times. The chain links TRBV7-2 to TRBJ2-1, with TRBD2 matching 12 bases. J gave up 4 bases and V 5 bases, and 6 bases lay outside the gene matches. The germline gives CDR1 SGHTA, CDR2 FQGNSA. CDR3 size: 16 residues. CDR3 coding DNA: TGTGCCAGCAGCGAGACTAGCGGGGGCGAATACAATGAGCAGTTCTTC. Encoded protein: CASSETSGGEYNEQFF.

The chain is built from TRBV12-3 or TRBV12-4 and TRBJ2-1; 9 bases align to TRBD1. V lost 7 bases, J lost 8 bases, and 6 bases stayed unmatched. The CDR3 sequence is 13 residues long. CDR3 nucleotide sequence: TGTGCCAGCACCGACAGGGGGGGGGATGAGCAGTTCTTC. It specifies CASTDRGGDEQFF.

The J gene is TRBJ2-2, the V gene TRBV27, with D hard to call. V was pared by 1 base and J by 8 bases, with 17 bases between. The CDR3 contains 16 residues. Looked up from germline, CDR1 is MNHEY and CDR2 is SMNVEV (reference sequence). The CDR3 nucleotides are TGTGCCAGCAGTTTATTTGGGCCTGGTATGGCAGGGGAGCTGTTTTTT. Protein sequence: CASSLFGPGMAGELFF.

This clonotype was detected a few times. The chain uses TRBV7-3 and TRBJ2-1; TRBD2 matches at 8 bases. The CDR3 covers 12 residues. V lost 8 bases, J lost 9 bases, and 6 bases stayed unmatched. Germline V lookup: CDR1 SGHTA, CDR2 FQGTGA. DNA of the CDR3: TGTGCCAGCGGAGCGGGGGATGGTGAGCAGTTCTTC. Its translation: CASGAGDGEQFF.

V is TRBV14 and J is TRBJ2-1, with D perhaps TRBD1 (5 bases). Germline V gives CDR1 SGHDN, CDR2 FVKESK. Trimming removed 1 base from V and 0 bases from J, with 13 bases in between. The CDR3 totals 17 residues. The CDR3 loop is CASSQGLGRGSYNEQFF. CDR3 coding DNA: TGTGCCAGCAGCCAAGGTCTTGGAAGGGGCTCCTACAATGAGCAGTTCTTC.

This clonotype was picked up a small number of times. V is TRBV10-2 and J is TRBJ1-2, with 9 positions matching TRBD1. Trimming cost V 3 bases and J 2 bases; bases outside gene matches: 4. Germline assignment: CDR1 WSHSY and CDR2 SAAADI. This CDR3 has 15 residues. The CDR3 DNA reads as TGCGCCAGCAGTGACCAGGGACAGGGAAACTATGGCTACACCTTC. It yields the protein CASSDQGQGNYGYTF.

This clonotype occurred many times. The chain carries TRBV7-9 and TRBJ2-5; D gene unclear. Per germline, CDR1 SEHNR and CDR2 FQNEAQ (reference sequence). The CDR3 loop spans 14 amino acids. Trimming shortened V by 8 bases and J by 2 bases, and 15 bases separated the two germline ends. CDR3 nucleotide sequence: TGTGCCAGCGACCTGGGCGAGGCTCAAGAGACCCAGTACTTC. This codes for CASDLGEAQETQYF.